This T cell receptor beta chain is drawn from a study of technical replicates of blood from a few donors. Sequenced by immunoSEQ multiplex PCR; TCRdb stores in-frame clones only, minus some. The sample lists tens of thousands of clones; 90% to 95% were seen once. This CDR3 comprises 14 residues. Germline V gene sequence: CDR1 SQVTM, CDR2 ANQGSEA. Trimming removed 6 bases from V and 4 bases from J; junction bases left unmatched: 3. This chain joins TRBV29-1 and TRBJ2-3; 14 bases map to TRBD2. The sequenced sample was T cells isolated from PBMCs. The sequence came from a human donor in good health. Some clones in this sample may be carry-over from other donors' samples. CDR3 bases: TGCAGCGTAGGGACTAGCGGGAGCTCAGATACGCAGTATTTT. Its translation: CSVGTSGSSDTQYF.